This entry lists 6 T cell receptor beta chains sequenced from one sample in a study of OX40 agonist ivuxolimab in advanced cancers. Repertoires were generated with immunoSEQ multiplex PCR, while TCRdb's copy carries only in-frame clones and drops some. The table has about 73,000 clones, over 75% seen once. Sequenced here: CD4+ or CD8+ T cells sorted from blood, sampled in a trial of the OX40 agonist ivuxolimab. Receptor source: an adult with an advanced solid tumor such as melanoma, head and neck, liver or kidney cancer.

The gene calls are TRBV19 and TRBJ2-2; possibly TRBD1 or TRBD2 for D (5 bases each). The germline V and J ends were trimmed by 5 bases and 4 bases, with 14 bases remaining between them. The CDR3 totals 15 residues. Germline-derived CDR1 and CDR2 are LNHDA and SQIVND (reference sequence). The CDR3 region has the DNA TGTGCCAGTAGTGCGCGTGGGGGTCCCACCGGGGAGCTGTTTTTT. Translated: CASSARGGPTGELFF.

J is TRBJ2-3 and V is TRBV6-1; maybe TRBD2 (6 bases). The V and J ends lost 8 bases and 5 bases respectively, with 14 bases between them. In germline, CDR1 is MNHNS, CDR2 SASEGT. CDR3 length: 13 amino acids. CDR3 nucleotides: TGTGCCAGCGGCGGGGCCTGGGGAGATACGCAGTATTTT. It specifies CASGGAWGDTQYF.

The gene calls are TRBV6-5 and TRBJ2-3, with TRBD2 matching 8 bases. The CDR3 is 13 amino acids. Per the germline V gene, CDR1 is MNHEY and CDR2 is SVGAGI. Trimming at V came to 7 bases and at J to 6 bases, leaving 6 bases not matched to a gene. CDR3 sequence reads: CASKSSGSDTQYF. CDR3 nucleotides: TGTGCCAGCAAGTCGAGCGGGAGTGATACGCAGTATTTT.

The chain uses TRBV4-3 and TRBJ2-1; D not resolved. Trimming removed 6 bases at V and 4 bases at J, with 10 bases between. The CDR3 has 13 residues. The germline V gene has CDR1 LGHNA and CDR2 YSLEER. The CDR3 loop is CASSRNTYNEQFF. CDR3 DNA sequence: TGCGCCAGCAGTCGAAACACATACAATGAGCAGTTCTTC.

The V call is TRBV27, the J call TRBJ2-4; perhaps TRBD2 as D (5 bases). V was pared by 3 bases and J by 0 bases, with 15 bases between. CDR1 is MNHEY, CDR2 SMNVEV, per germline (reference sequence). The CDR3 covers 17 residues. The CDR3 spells CASSLKGGGLAKNIQYF. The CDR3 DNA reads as TGTGCCAGCAGTTTGAAGGGCGGAGGCCTAGCCAAAAACATTCAGTACTTC.

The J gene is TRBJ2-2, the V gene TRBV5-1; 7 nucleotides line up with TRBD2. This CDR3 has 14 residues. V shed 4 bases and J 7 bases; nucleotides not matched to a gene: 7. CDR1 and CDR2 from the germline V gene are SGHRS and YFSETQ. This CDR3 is CASSKSPGGGELFF. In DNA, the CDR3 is TGCGCCAGCAGCAAATCGCCGGGGGGCGGGGAGCTGTTTTTT.